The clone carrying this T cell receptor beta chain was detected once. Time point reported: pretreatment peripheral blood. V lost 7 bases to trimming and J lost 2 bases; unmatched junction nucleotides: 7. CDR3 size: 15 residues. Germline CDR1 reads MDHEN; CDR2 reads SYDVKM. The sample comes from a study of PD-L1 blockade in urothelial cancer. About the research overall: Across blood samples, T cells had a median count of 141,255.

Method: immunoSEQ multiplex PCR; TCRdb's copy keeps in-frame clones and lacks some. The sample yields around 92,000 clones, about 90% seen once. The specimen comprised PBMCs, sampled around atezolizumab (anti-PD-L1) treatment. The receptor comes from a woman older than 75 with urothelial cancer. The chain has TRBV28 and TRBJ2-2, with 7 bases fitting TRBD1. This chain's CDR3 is CASIQTGLNTGELFF. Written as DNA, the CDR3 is TGTGCCAGCATCCAGACAGGGTTAAACACCGGGGAGCTGTTTTTT.